The next 28 T cell receptor beta chains were all read from a single sample in a study of cytomegalovirus exposure and HLA in healthy donors. PCR employed 60 Vbeta and 13 Jbeta primers. Clones were read by immunoSEQ multiplex PCR, and TCRdb kept only the in-frame ones, dropping some. Here the sample spans about 140,000 clones, 80% being singletons. The sequencing input was PBMCs. The receptors shown here come from a man aged 30-40 years in good health and CMV-seronegative.

This rearrangement joins TRBV2 to TRBJ2-7, with D possibly TRBD2 on 6 matching bases. The germline V gene encodes CDR1 SNHLY and CDR2 FYNNEI. The germline V and J ends were trimmed by 5 bases and 3 bases, with 20 bases remaining between them. The length of the CDR3 is 16 residues. The CDR3 is CASSYNTGTGDYEQYF. The DNA of the CDR3 is TGTGCCAGCAGTTACAACACCGGGACGGGAGACTACGAGCAGTACTTC. Full variable domain (remainder filled in from reference TRBV2 and TRBJ2-7): EPEVTQTPSHQVTQMGQEVILRCVPISNHLYFYWYRQILGQKVEFLVSFYNNEISEKSEIFDDQFSVERPDGSNFTLKIRSTKLEDSAMYFCASSYNTGTGDYEQYFGPGTRLTVT.

This chain uses TRBV2 with TRBJ2-7; D gene uncertain. Trimming took 4 bases from V and 7 from J, leaving 11 bases between them. This CDR3 region has 12 residues. Germline values: CDR1 SNHLY, CDR2 FYNNEI. The CDR3 spells CASSVWKTEQYF. The CDR3 DNA reads TGTGCCAGCAGTGTTTGGAAGACAGAGCAGTACTTC.

This clone has only one observation. The gene calls are TRBV5-1 and TRBJ2-7; D might be TRBD1 (5 bases). Germline CDR1 and CDR2: SGHRS and YFSETQ. The CDR3 consists of 13 residues. V dropped 1 base and J dropped 5 bases, with 10 bases sitting between them. As DNA, the CDR3 is TGCGCCAGCAGCTTGAGGTCAGGGAACGAGCAGTACTTC. Its protein product is CASSLRSGNEQYF. Complete variable domain (other parts from reference TRBV5-1 and TRBJ2-7): KAGVTQTPRYLIKTRGQQVTLSCSPISGHRSVSWYQQTPGQGLQFLFEYFSETQRNKGNFPGRFSGRQFSNSRSEMNVSTLELGDSALYLCASSLRSGNEQYFGPGTRLTVT.

The V call is TRBV7-9, the J call TRBJ1-4; 8 bases map to TRBD1. The junction had 5 bases not matched to a gene; V was cut back by 5 bases and J by 6 bases. The germline gives CDR1 SEHNR, CDR2 FQNEAQ (reference sequence). The CDR3 extends over 14 amino acids. CDR3 region: CASSPGQADEKLFF. CDR3 bases: TGTGCCAGCAGCCCGGGACAGGCGGATGAAAAACTGTTTTTT.

The chain's CDR3 is CASSQPDRDHSPLHF. The CDR3 DNA is TGTGCCAGCAGCCAACCCGACAGGGACCATTCACCCCTCCACTTT. The gene calls are TRBV4-2 and TRBJ1-6; 7 nucleotides align to TRBD1. The CDR3 totals 15 residues. Germline lookup yields CDR1 LGHNA and CDR2 YNFKEQ. Trimming took 2 bases from V and 8 from J; bases not matched to a gene: 6.

This clone was seen a few times. The chain joins TRBV21-1 to TRBJ1-4; TRBD1 was called by the table and not checked on the DNA. TRBV21-1 is a pseudogene segment. The CDR3 has 16 residues. Here the CDR3 reads CASSKEGDRVNEKLFF. CDR3 in DNA: TGTGCCAGCAGCAAAGAGGGGGACAGGGTTAATGAAAAACTGTTTTTT.

This chain uses TRBV4-1 with TRBJ2-2, with a weak D call TRBD2 (6 bases). CDR1 is MGHRA and CDR2 is YSYEKL in the germline V gene. The CDR3 is 16 residues long. V was pared by 3 bases and J by 2 bases, with 13 bases between. This CDR3 is CASSHFTGTNTGELFF. The DNA for the CDR3 is TGCGCCAGCAGCCATTTCACCGGGACTAACACCGGGGAGCTGTTTTTT.

The chain couples TRBV5-4 to TRBJ1-5; D possibly corresponds to TRBD1 (6 bases). Germline loops: CDR1 SGHNT, CDR2 YYREEE (reference sequence). The V end was cut by 3 bases, the J end by 3 bases, with 10 bases between. The CDR3 has 14 residues. The CDR3 nucleotides read TGTGCCAGCAGCTCACAGGGTTTCAATCAGCCCCAGCATTTT. Translated, it gives CASSSQGFNQPQHF.

This sequence joins TRBV19 and TRBJ1-3; TRBD1 agrees at 7 bases. V lost 1 base and J lost 2; bases outside the gene matches: 5. Germline assignment: CDR1 LNHDA and CDR2 SQIVND (reference sequence). This CDR3 contains 16 residues. The CDR3 DNA reads TGTGCCAGTAGTATAGTTTCGGGACAGCCTGGAAACACCATATATTTT. It translates to CASSIVSGQPGNTIYF.

This chain connects TRBV27 to TRBJ1-6; 7 bases line up with TRBD1. The ends lost 5 bases at V and 7 bases at J; junction bases unmatched: 8. This CDR3 comprises 15 residues. The germline CDR1 and CDR2 sequences are MNHEY and SMNVEV (reference sequence). The CDR3 DNA reads TGTGCCAGCAGTCCCCTGACAGGGCGCAATTCACCCCTCCACTTT. This sequence encodes CASSPLTGRNSPLHF.

The chain couples TRBV2 to TRBJ2-5; possibly TRBD1 for D (6 bases). This CDR3 has 14 residues. Germline CDR1 reads SNHLY; CDR2 reads FYNNEI. V lost 8 bases to trimming and J lost 5 bases, with 18 bases between them. The chain's CDR3 is CASLYSGVAETQYF. For the CDR3, the DNA is TGTGCCAGCTTATACTCAGGGGTTGCGGAGACCCAGTACTTC.

V usage is TRBV19 and J usage is TRBJ1-1; TRBD1 agrees at 8 bases. The length of the CDR3 is 16 residues. V gave up 3 bases and J gave up 3 bases; unmatched junction bases: 9. From germline, CDR1 is LNHDA and CDR2 SQIVND (reference sequence). As DNA, the CDR3 is TGTGCCAGTAGTATGGCTCCTCAGGGGGCGCACACTGAAGCTTTCTTT. Its protein product is CASSMAPQGAHTEAFF. The whole variable domain, remainder taken from reference TRBV19 and TRBJ1-1, is DGGITQSPKYLFRKEGQNVTLSCEQNLNHDAMYWYRQDPGQGLRLIYYSQIVNDFQKGDIAEGYSVSREKKESFPLTVTSAQKNPTAFYLCASSMAPQGAHTEAFFGQGTRLTVV.

The chain employs TRBV2 and TRBJ2-7; 7 positions match TRBD1. The CDR3 sequence is 13 residues long. CDR1 and CDR2 from the germline V gene are SNHLY and FYNNEI. V lost 8 bases, J lost 6 bases, and 10 bases stayed unmatched. The CDR3 sequence is CASGLTGLAEQYF. For the CDR3, the DNA is TGTGCCAGCGGACTGACAGGGTTGGCCGAGCAGTACTTC.

The genes are TRBV4-1 and TRBJ2-1; TRBD2 aligns across 8 bases. The CDR3 runs 16 residues. After removal of 5 bases from V and 3 bases from J, the junction contained 9 bases not matched to a gene. Germline CDR1 MGHRA, CDR2 YSYEKL. The CDR3 nucleotides read TGCGCCAGCAGCAGGAGCGGGGGCCACATCTACAATGAGCAGTTCTTC. It is translated as CASSRSGGHIYNEQFF.

Points on this clone: Within the sample, other DNA sequences also encode this same CDR3. V is TRBV5-6 and J is TRBJ2-7, with 8 bases lining up with TRBD2. V was clipped by 4 bases and J by 0 bases; unmatched bases: 3. Germline CDR1 SGHDT, CDR2 YYEEEE. The CDR3 totals 14 residues. CDR3 nucleotides: TGTGCCAGCAGCCTGGCGGGGGGCTCCTACGAGCAGTACTTC. Protein: CASSLAGGSYEQYF.

The DNA for the CDR3 is TGCGCCAGCAGCCCCGAGGTAGGATCTGGGGCCAACGTCCTGACTTTC. This translates into CASSPEVGSGANVLTF. The gene calls are TRBV5-1 and TRBJ2-6; D not resolved. Germline lookup yields CDR1 SGHRS and CDR2 YFSETQ. The CDR3 length is 16 residues. Trimming pared 4 bases from V and 1 base from J, leaving 12 bases between. Full variable domain (remainder filled in from reference TRBV5-1 and TRBJ2-6): KAGVTQTPRYLIKTRGQQVTLSCSPISGHRSVSWYQQTPGQGLQFLFEYFSETQRNKGNFPGRFSGRQFSNSRSEMNVSTLELGDSALYLCASSPEVGSGANVLTFGAGSRLTVL.

The rearrangement uses TRBV4-1 and TRBJ2-3; TRBD1 matches at 10 bases. Germline V CDR1 and CDR2: MGHRA, YSYEKL. CDR3 length equals 15 residues. The junction had 6 bases not matched to a gene; V was cut back by 2 bases and J by 7 bases. CDR3 protein: CASSQTGTGAHTQYF. The CDR3 coding sequence is TGCGCCAGCAGCCAAACCGGGACAGGGGCCCATACGCAGTATTTT.

J is TRBJ1-2 and V is TRBV19, with 8 bases fitting TRBD1. CDR1 is LNHDA and CDR2 is SQIVND in the germline V gene (reference sequence). This CDR3 has 13 amino acids. V was pared by 8 bases and J by 5 bases, with 7 bases of the junction left unmatched. CDR3 residues: CASQPDRGYGYTF. The CDR3 DNA reads as TGTGCCAGTCAACCCGACAGGGGATATGGCTACACCTTC. Full variable domain (missing parts from reference TRBV19 and TRBJ1-2): DGGITQSPKYLFRKEGQNVTLSCEQNLNHDAMYWYRQDPGQGLRLIYYSQIVNDFQKGDIAEGYSVSREKKESFPLTVTSAQKNPTAFYLCASQPDRGYGYTFGSGTRLTVV.

This rearrangement joins TRBV5-6 to TRBJ1-5; tentative D call: TRBD1 (6 bases). Germline V gives CDR1 SGHDT, CDR2 YYEEEE. The V end lost 4 bases, the J end lost 7 bases, and 12 bases lay between the germline ends. This CDR3 contains 13 residues. The CDR3 DNA is TGTGCCAGCAGCCCACAGGGCCGGCAGCCCCAGCATTTT. It translates to CASSPQGRQPQHF.

V and J are TRBV6-1 and TRBJ2-7; 7 bases map to TRBD2. V lost 6 bases and J lost 3; bases outside the gene matches: 8. Germline CDR1 reads MNHNS; CDR2 reads SASEGT. The CDR3 extends over 14 amino acids. Written as DNA, the CDR3 is TGTGCCAGCAGGGCGGGGAGGGGATACTACGAGCAGTACTTC. Amino acids: CASRAGRGYYEQYF.

The chain has TRBV7-9 and TRBJ2-7, with TRBD1 matching over 8 bases. Trimming cost V 1 base and J 3 bases; bases outside gene matches: 8. Germline V lookup: CDR1 SEHNR, CDR2 FQNEAQ (reference sequence). The CDR3 has 16 residues. In DNA form, the CDR3 reads TGTGCCAGCAGCTTAGATGGACAGGGAAAGGTCTACGAGCAGTACTTC. Amino acid sequence: CASSLDGQGKVYEQYF.

The DNA for the CDR3 is TGTGCCAGCAGTTTAACGGGACAGGCGAACTATGGCTACACCTTC. Its protein is CASSLTGQANYGYTF. The chain is built from TRBV28 and TRBJ1-2; TRBD1 matches at 8 bases. V was pared by 2 bases and J by 2 bases, with 4 bases of the junction left unmatched. Looked up from germline, CDR1 is MDHEN and CDR2 is SYDVKM. This CDR3 has 15 amino acids.

V and J are TRBV4-1 and TRBJ1-1; a weak D match, TRBD1 (6 bases). Trimming stripped 5 bases from V and 4 bases from J, with 20 bases between. CDR1 and CDR2 (germline): MGHRA, YSYEKL. The CDR3 contains 16 residues. CDR3 in amino acids: CASSSRSGVSSTEAFF. CDR3 sequence (DNA): TGCGCCAGCAGCTCTCGGTCAGGGGTAAGTTCCACTGAAGCTTTCTTT.

This clone was recorded many times. This sequence joins TRBV5-4 and TRBJ2-3, with a possible D match to TRBD2 (6 bases). CDR3 length equals 17 residues. Trimming took off 3 bases at V and 1 base at J, with 18 bases between the two ends. Per germline, CDR1 SGHNT and CDR2 YYREEE (reference sequence). CDR3 protein: CASSSSWGLPGTDTQYF. CDR3 DNA: TGTGCCAGCAGCTCATCGTGGGGACTGCCTGGCACAGATACGCAGTATTTT. The variable domain in full, completed from reference TRBV5-4 and TRBJ2-3, reads ETGVTQSPTHLIKTRGQQVTLRCSSQSGHNTVSWYQQALGQGPQFIFQYYREEENGRGNFPPRFSGLQFPNYSSELNVNALELDDSALYLCASSSSWGLPGTDTQYFGPGTRLTVL.

The rearrangement joins TRBV5-5 to TRBJ2-3, with unresolved D. There are 13 residues in the CDR3. V gave up 3 bases and J gave up 2 bases, with 7 bases separating them. Germline CDR1 and CDR2: SGHKS and YYEKEE (reference sequence). CDR3 loop: CASSSQNTDTQYF. The CDR3, as DNA: TGTGCCAGCAGCTCCCAGAACACAGATACGCAGTATTTT.

This clone was counted a few times. V gene TRBV9 combines with J gene TRBJ2-7; TRBD2 agrees at 14 bases. From germline, CDR1 is SGDLS and CDR2 YYNGEE. The trim removed 0 bases at V and 4 bases at J, leaving 0 bases unmatched. The CDR3 spans 15 residues. The CDR3 loop is CASSVGTSGGYEQYF. In DNA, the CDR3 is TGTGCCAGCAGCGTAGGGACTAGCGGGGGGTACGAGCAGTACTTC.

The chain recombines TRBV5-8 with TRBJ2-7; TRBD1 might be the D (7 bases). This CDR3 has 15 residues. The germline gives CDR1 SGHTS, CDR2 YDEGEE. Trimming took off 2 bases at V and 6 bases at J, with 18 bases between the two ends. As DNA, the CDR3 is TGTGCCAGCAGCTTCCGACAGGGAGGTCGGAGCGAGCAGTACTTC. Its translation: CASSFRQGGRSEQYF.

This clone has just a few counts. J is TRBJ2-2 and V is TRBV2, with 11 bases lining up with TRBD1. Germline V gene data show CDR1 as SNHLY and CDR2 as FYNNEI. There are 14 residues in the CDR3. V lost 8 bases, J lost 6 bases, and 5 bases stayed unmatched. The CDR3 DNA reads as TGTGCCAGCTCGGGACAGGGGGTTCCCGGGGAGCTGTTTTTT. Its protein is CASSGQGVPGELFF.